This T cell receptor (beta chain) was profiled in a study of CD8+CD57+ T cells in acquired aplastic anemia. Study details: An average of roughly 2.9 ug of DNA was obtained from sorted CD4+ and CD8+ cells.

The CDR3 consists of 16 residues. CDR1 SGHAT and CDR2 FQNNGV come from the germline V gene. For this clonotype: Its antigen is as yet unknown. The junction differs from germline at one of its ends, possibly a read error.

The sequenced patients had an expansion of CD8+CD57+ cells seen by flow cytometry. No patient had been given any therapy when blood was sampled. Study-wide results and caveats: The study identified 25 to 30 CD8+ CDR3 sequences shared by patients and controls.

Genomic DNA provided the template from which TCR beta VDJ and CDR3 profiles were obtained. TCRdb fed the reads into MiXCR, producing one record per CDR3 protein. The sample has 270,000 or so distinct CDR3 sequences, about 80% seen once. The sample was sorted CD4+, CD8+, or CD8+CD57+ T cells (not recorded which) from PBMCs. The gene calls are TRBV11-2 and TRBJ2-1; 8 nucleotides agree with TRBD2. The TCR was taken from a human donor with aplastic anemia. CDR3 nucleotides: TGTGCCAGCAGCTTAGGAACGGGCGGCGGGGGGCAGGACGTGGTGTTC. Translated, it gives CASSLGTGGGGQDVVF.